A single T cell receptor (beta chain) is shown here with its context. Its cognate antigen is unknown. The sample belongs to a study of T-cell memory formation after mild COVID-19. At the level of the study: The study found TCR clusters largely donor specific.

TCRdb re-analysed the 5' RACE reads in MiXCR, keeping a single row per CDR3 protein. The sample contains some 490,000 distinct CDR3 sequences, roughly 18% of which appear only once. The CDR3 spans 13 residues. Deletions cut 7 bases from V and 0 bases from J, with 7 bases between. Germline V gene data show CDR1 as SGHVS and CDR2 as FQNEAQ. Study-wide results and caveats: Contracting clones, day 15 to 85, had balanced CD4/CD8, and later expanders favored CD4+. Nothing showed for sure that second-wave clones peaking on day 37 were SARS-CoV-2 specific.

The chain is built from TRBV7-8 and TRBJ2-1; possible D gene TRBD2, 5 bases. What was sequenced was PBMCs or a T cell subset sorted from them (not recorded which). The clonotype originates from an adult woman who had mild COVID-19 (a few samples of this study predate the infection). Cell type and time point are not known. This chain's CDR3 is CASTRGSYNEQFF. The CDR3 bases are TGTGCCAGCACACGGGGCTCCTACAATGAGCAGTTCTTC.